Shown below are 22 T cell receptor beta chains from a single sample sequenced in a study of human T cells and chemical hapten exposure. Time point meaning: healthy volunteer bleed at 2 weeks. Unfractionated whole blood served as the source for total RNA extraction. From the RACE reads, TCRdb called clonotypes with MiXCR, one entry per CDR3 protein. Of about 46,000 distinct CDR3 sequences in the sample, about 4.5% were seen once. Sequenced input: whole blood. The receptors were gathered from a female donor in good health. Some clones in this sample may be carry-over from other donors' samples.

The V and J genes are TRBV7-9 and TRBJ2-4; 7 bases are shared with TRBD1. The germline CDR1 and CDR2 sequences are SEHNR and FQNEAQ (reference sequence). The CDR3 runs 14 residues. J lost 8 bases, V lost 2 bases, and 6 bases had no gene match. The CDR3 region is CASSLMTGKDIQYF. Written as DNA, the CDR3 is TGTGCCAGCAGCTTAATGACAGGGAAGGACATTCAGTACTTC.

This clonotype was counted ten times or more. The rearrangement links TRBV2 to TRBJ2-3, with TRBD2 matching 9 bases. The ends lost 4 bases at V and 0 bases at J; junction bases unmatched: 2. The CDR3 length is 15 residues. Germline V gives CDR1 SNHLY, CDR2 FYNNEI. This chain's CDR3 is CASSATSGSTDTQYF. In nucleotides, the CDR3 is TGTGCCAGCAGTGCGACTAGCGGTAGCACAGATACGCAGTATTTT.

This clonotype has ten or more counts. The gene calls are TRBV20-1 and TRBJ2-7; 11 positions agree with TRBD2. The CDR3 is 15 amino acids. CDR1 and CDR2 from the germline V gene are DFQATT and SNEGSKA (reference sequence). V was clipped by 5 bases and J by 3 bases; unmatched bases: 9. The DNA of the CDR3 is TGCAGTGCTGGGGCTAGCGGGGGGCGAAACTACGAGCAGTACTTC. Its protein product is CSAGASGGRNYEQYF.

This chain uses TRBV12-3 or TRBV12-4 with TRBJ1-4; unclear D gene. Trimming cost V 6 bases and J 7 bases, with 15 bases left between them. There are 14 residues in the CDR3. CDR3 residues: CASSHTLEGEKLFF. CDR3 sequence (DNA): TGTGCCAGCAGCCATACACTCGAGGGTGAAAAACTGTTTTTT.

At least ten counts were recorded for this clonotype. The V call is TRBV11-2, the J call TRBJ1-4, with D possibly being TRBD1 (5 bases). The CDR3 sequence is 16 residues long. Trimming took off 1 base at V and 6 bases at J, with 15 bases between the two ends. CDR1 is SGHAT, CDR2 FQNNGV, per germline. The CDR3 spells CASSLAPGMVHEKLFF. CDR3 in DNA: TGTGCCAGCAGCTTAGCTCCAGGGATGGTCCATGAAAAACTGTTTTTT.

This clonotype was observed many times. V and J are TRBV6-5 and TRBJ2-4; the D call may be TRBD1 or TRBD2 (5 bases each). Trimming pared 6 bases from V and 1 base from J, leaving 16 bases between. The CDR3 has 16 amino acids. Looked up from germline, CDR1 is MNHEY and CDR2 is SVGAGI. CDR3 sequence: CASSRTGQGAKNIQYF. The CDR3 region has the DNA TGTGCCAGCAGCCGGACTGGCCAGGGTGCCAAAAACATTCAGTACTTC.

Ten or more counts support this clonotype. J is TRBJ2-1 and V is TRBV12-5; tentative D call: TRBD1 (5 bases). Germline assignment: CDR1 LGHNT and CDR2 FRNRAP. The CDR3 is made up of 13 amino acids. The ends were cut back, 6 bases at V and 8 bases at J, with 14 bases in the middle. DNA for the CDR3: TGTGCTAGTGGCCCCCCTACAGGTCATGAGCAGTTCTTC. It translates to CASGPPTGHEQFF.

This clonotype has at least ten counts. The chain employs TRBV29-1 and TRBJ2-3; D call uncertain. The germline V gene encodes CDR1 SQVTM and CDR2 ANQGSEA. Trimming removed 5 bases from V and 4 bases from J, with 7 bases in between. The CDR3 runs to 11 residues. The CDR3: CSVKGSDTQYF. The CDR3 bases are TGCAGCGTTAAGGGTTCAGATACGCAGTATTTT.

This clonotype was counted ten times or more. As DNA, the CDR3 is TGTGCCAGCAGCTCGGGACAGGGGCAAGAGACCCAGTACTTC. Residues: CASSSGQGQETQYF. V and J are TRBV12-3 or TRBV12-4 and TRBJ2-5, with 10 nucleotides matching TRBD1. V lost 6 bases, J lost 2 bases, and 3 bases stayed unmatched. This CDR3 has 14 amino acids.

This clonotype was seen at least ten times. The chain recombines TRBV29-1 with TRBJ1-5; the D gene is possibly TRBD1 (5 bases). Germline assignment: CDR1 SQVTM and CDR2 ANQGSEA. Trimming took 0 bases from V and 10 from J, leaving 10 bases between them. This CDR3 contains 12 residues. In nucleotides, the CDR3 is TGCAGCGTTGAAGACAGGGTCGGTCCCCAGCATTTT. Amino acids: CSVEDRVGPQHF.

There are a few counts of this clonotype. The chain links TRBV19 to TRBJ1-1; 10 positions match TRBD1. Per the germline V gene, CDR1 is LNHDA and CDR2 is SQIVND (reference sequence). V trimming: 5 bases; J trimming: 2 bases; junction bases outside the gene matches: 8. This CDR3 has 16 residues. The CDR3 nucleotides read TGTGCCAGTAGTTCCCCGGGACAGGGGTTTAACACTGAAGCTTTCTTT. Encoded protein: CASSSPGQGFNTEAFF.

At least ten counts were recorded for this clonotype. DNA for the CDR3: TGTGCCAGCAGCCCGCCCGCCGGGACAGGGGGCAATCAGCCCCAGCATTTT. Encoded protein: CASSPPAGTGGNQPQHF. The J gene is TRBJ1-5, the V gene TRBV7-9, with TRBD1 matching over 10 bases. The V gene's germline CDR1 is SEHNR and CDR2 FQNEAQ (reference sequence). V lost 5 bases, J lost 2 bases, and 9 bases stayed unmatched. This CDR3 contains 17 residues.

This clonotype appeared many times. This chain joins TRBV7-9 and TRBJ1-6, with a weak D call TRBD1 (5 bases). This CDR3 is built from 15 residues. Trimming left V 4 bases short and J 8 bases short, with 15 bases between. Germline loops: CDR1 SEHNR, CDR2 FQNEAQ (reference sequence). The CDR3 loop reads CASSSPQGPYSPLHF. The CDR3 DNA reads as TGTGCCAGCAGCTCCCCCCAGGGACCATATTCACCCCTCCACTTT.

This clonotype was seen ten or more times. The chain recombines TRBV20-1 with TRBJ2-1; a weak D match, TRBD2 (5 bases). V dropped 1 base and J dropped 5 bases, with 12 bases sitting between them. This CDR3 is built from 14 residues. Germline values: CDR1 DFQATT, CDR2 SNEGSKA (reference sequence). The CDR3 sequence: CSARVLAEHNEQFF. CDR3 nucleotides: TGCAGTGCTAGAGTTCTAGCTGAACACAATGAGCAGTTCTTC.

Many counts were recorded for this clonotype. The chain is built from TRBV6-2 or TRBV6-3 and TRBJ2-3, with TRBD2 matching 13 bases. This CDR3 comprises 17 residues. Germline V gives CDR1 MNHEY, CDR2 SVGEGT. V shed 5 bases and J 3 bases; nucleotides not matched to a gene: 8. As DNA, the CDR3 is TGTGCCAGCAGTCGTACTAGCGGGGGGGGGCAAACAGATACGCAGTATTTT. It codes for CASSRTSGGGQTDTQYF.

The V call is TRBV6-1, the J call TRBJ2-3; D might be TRBD1 or TRBD2, each matching 6 bases. The CDR3 length is 12 residues. The germline V gene has CDR1 MNHNS and CDR2 SASEGT. V gave up 11 bases and J gave up 4 bases, with 13 bases separating them. CDR3 loop: CAFKGEADTQYF. The CDR3 DNA is TGTGCCTTTAAGGGGGAGGCAGATACGCAGTATTTT.

This clonotype has a count of ten or more. This sequence joins TRBV4-1 and TRBJ2-3, with D unresolved. The germline CDR1 and CDR2 sequences are MGHRA and YSYEKL. This CDR3 comprises 13 residues. V was clipped by 6 bases and J by 6 bases, with 13 bases between them. The CDR3 region has the DNA TGCGCCAGCAGTCCCGATGGGCGCGATACGCAGTATTTT. It codes for CASSPDGRDTQYF.

This clonotype was picked up many times. This sequence joins TRBV5-1 and TRBJ2-7, with 7 bases identical to TRBD1. Germline V CDR1 and CDR2: SGHRS, YFSETQ. With 7 bases clipped from V and 8 bases from J, the junction kept 9 bases outside the gene matches. There are 12 residues in the CDR3. The CDR3 DNA is TGCGCCAGCCGGGACAGAAGGCTACAGCAGTACTTC. Translation gives CASRDRRLQQYF.

This clonotype was detected many times. The J gene is TRBJ1-6, the V gene TRBV20-1, with 7 bases lining up with TRBD1. CDR1 DFQATT and CDR2 SNEGSKA come from the germline V gene (reference sequence). J lost 12 bases, V lost 6 bases, and 14 bases had no gene match. The CDR3 spans 14 residues. The CDR3 region has the DNA TGCAGTGCCAGGACAGGACCGGCTCGGGTACCCCTCCACTTT. Its protein product is CSARTGPARVPLHF.

At least ten counts were recorded for this clonotype. V gene TRBV29-1 combines with J gene TRBJ1-5, with D possibly matching TRBD1 (5 bases). Between the trimmed V and J ends, which lost 6 bases and 3 bases, there was a span of 18 bases. The CDR3 is 15 amino acids. In germline, CDR1 is SQVTM, CDR2 ANQGSEA. CDR3 residues: CSVAEGQGPNQPQHF. In DNA form, the CDR3 reads TGCAGCGTCGCGGAGGGGCAGGGCCCCAATCAGCCCCAGCATTTT.

This clonotype was observed many times. The V and J genes are TRBV12-5 and TRBJ2-7; TRBD1 is a possible D gene (5 bases). V was pared by 6 bases and J by 0 bases, with 12 bases between. The CDR3 sequence is 14 residues long. Germline lookup yields CDR1 LGHNT and CDR2 FRNRAP. The chain's CDR3 is CASGALTDSYEQYF. CDR3 nucleotides: TGTGCTAGTGGGGCATTGACAGACTCCTACGAGCAGTACTTC.

This clonotype has at least ten counts. V and J are TRBV9 and TRBJ2-7; D unclear. The CDR3 is made up of 14 amino acids. Germline loops: CDR1 SGDLS, CDR2 YYNGEE. With 0 bases removed from V and 0 bases from J, the gap between germline ends came to 7 bases. CDR3 DNA sequence: TGTGCCAGCAGCGTAGACGGCAGCTCCTACGAGCAGTACTTC. Encoded protein: CASSVDGSSYEQYF.